This TCR beta chain was documented in a study of breast tumors, draining lymph nodes, adjacent tissues. The lymph nodes were axillary draining lymph nodes from breast cancer patients. As to this clonotype: A much larger clone differs from this one at a single base, so this may be a read error.

TCRdb itself ran the multiplex PCR reads through MiXCR, one entry per CDR3 protein. The table records about 140,000 distinct CDR3 sequences, approximately 30% of them present only once. The germline CDR1 and CDR2 sequences are SGHAT and FQNNGV. The CDR3 covers 13 residues. The sequencing sample was made of axillary lymph node tissue. The TCR comes from a female donor with breast cancer. Some clones in this sample may be carry-over from other donors' samples. The rearrangement joins TRBV11-2 to TRBJ1-5; maybe TRBD1 (5 bases). The CDR3 sequence: CANSSGGSQPQHF. DNA for the CDR3: TGTGCCAACAGCTCTGGGGGTTCTCAGCCCCAGCATTTT. Full variable domain (remainder filled in from reference TRBV11-2 and TRBJ1-5): EAGVAQSPRYKIIEKRQSVAFWCNPISGHATLYWYQQILGQGPKLLIQFQNNGVVDDSQLPKDRFSAERLKGVDSTLKIQPAKLEDSAVYLCANSSGGSQPQHFGDGTRLSIL.